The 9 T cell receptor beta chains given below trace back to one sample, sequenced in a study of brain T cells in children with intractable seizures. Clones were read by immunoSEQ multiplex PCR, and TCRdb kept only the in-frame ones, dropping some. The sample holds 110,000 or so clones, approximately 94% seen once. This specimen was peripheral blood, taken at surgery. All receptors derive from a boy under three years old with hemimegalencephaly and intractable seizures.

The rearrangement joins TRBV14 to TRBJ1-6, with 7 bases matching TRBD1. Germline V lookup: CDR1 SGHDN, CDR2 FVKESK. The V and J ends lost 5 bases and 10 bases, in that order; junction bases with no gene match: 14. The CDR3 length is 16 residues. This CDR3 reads CASSVKTGTANSPLHF. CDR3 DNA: TGTGCCAGCAGCGTAAAAACCGGGACAGCAAACTCACCCCTCCACTTT.

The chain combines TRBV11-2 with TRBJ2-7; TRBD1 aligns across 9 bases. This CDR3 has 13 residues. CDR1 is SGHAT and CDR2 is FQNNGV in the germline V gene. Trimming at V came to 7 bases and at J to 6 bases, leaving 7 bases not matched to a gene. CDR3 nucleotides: TGTGCCAGCACCCAACAGGGGGCGAGCGAGCAGTACTTC. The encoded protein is CASTQQGASEQYF.

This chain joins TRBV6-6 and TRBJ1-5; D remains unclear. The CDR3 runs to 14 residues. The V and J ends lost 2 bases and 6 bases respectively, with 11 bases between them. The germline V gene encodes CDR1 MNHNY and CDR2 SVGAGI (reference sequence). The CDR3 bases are TGTGCCAGCAGTTACGCGGCGGCCGGTCAGCCCCAGCATTTT. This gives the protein CASSYAAAGQPQHF.

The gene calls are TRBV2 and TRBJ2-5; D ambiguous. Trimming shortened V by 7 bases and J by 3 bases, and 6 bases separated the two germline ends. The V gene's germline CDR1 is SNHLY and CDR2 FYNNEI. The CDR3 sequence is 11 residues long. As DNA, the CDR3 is TGTGCCAGCAAGGTGAAAGAGACCCAGTACTTC. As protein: CASKVKETQYF.

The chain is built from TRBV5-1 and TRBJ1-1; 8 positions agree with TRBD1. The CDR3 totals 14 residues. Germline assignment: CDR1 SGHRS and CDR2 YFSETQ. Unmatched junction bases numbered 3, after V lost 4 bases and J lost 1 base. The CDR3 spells CASSLGTGNTEAFF. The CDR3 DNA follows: TGCGCCAGCAGCCTCGGGACAGGGAACACTGAAGCTTTCTTT.

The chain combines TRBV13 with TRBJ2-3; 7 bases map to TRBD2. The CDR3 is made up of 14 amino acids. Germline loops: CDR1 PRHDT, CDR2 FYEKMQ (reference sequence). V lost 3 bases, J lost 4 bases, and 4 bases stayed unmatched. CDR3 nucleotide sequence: TGTGCCAGCAGCTTCGAAGCGGGGCCAGATACGCAGTATTTT. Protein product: CASSFEAGPDTQYF.

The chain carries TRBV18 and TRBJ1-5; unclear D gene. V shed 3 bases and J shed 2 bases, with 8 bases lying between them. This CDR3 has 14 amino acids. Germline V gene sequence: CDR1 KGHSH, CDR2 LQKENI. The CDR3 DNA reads TGTGCCAGCTCACCGGCCCACGGCAATCAGCCCCAGCATTTT. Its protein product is CASSPAHGNQPQHF.

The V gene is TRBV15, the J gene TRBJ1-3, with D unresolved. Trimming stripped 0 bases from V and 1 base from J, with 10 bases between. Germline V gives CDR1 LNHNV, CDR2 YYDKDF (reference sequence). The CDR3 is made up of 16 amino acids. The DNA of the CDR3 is TGTGCCACCAGCAGAGACGCGGCAGCATCTGGAAACACCATATATTTT. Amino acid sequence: CATSRDAAASGNTIYF.

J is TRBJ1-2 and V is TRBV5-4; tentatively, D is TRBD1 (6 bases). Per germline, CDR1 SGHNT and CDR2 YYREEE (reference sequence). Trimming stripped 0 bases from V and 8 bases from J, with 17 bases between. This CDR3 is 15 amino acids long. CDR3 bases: TGTGCCAGCAGCTTGGGAATACAGGGTAGATTAGGCTACACCTTC. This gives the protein CASSLGIQGRLGYTF. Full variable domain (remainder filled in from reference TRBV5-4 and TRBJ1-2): ETGVTQSPTHLIKTRGQQVTLRCSSQSGHNTVSWYQQALGQGPQFIFQYYREEENGRGNFPPRFSGLQFPNYSSELNVNALELDDSALYLCASSLGIQGRLGYTFGSGTRLTVV.